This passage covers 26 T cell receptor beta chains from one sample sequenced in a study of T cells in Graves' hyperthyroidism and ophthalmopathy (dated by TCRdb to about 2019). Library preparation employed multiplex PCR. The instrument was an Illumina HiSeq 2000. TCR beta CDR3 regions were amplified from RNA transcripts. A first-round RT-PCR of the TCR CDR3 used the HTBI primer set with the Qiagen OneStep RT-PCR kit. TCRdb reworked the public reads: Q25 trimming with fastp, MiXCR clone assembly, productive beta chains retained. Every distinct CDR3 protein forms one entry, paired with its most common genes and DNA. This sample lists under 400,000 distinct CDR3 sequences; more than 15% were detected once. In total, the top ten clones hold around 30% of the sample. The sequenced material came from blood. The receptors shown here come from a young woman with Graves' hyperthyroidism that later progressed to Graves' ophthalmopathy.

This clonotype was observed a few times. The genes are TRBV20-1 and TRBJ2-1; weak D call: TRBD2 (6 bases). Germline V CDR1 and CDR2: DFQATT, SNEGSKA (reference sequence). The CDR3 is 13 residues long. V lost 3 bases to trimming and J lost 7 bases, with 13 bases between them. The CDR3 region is CSARGTGKNEQFF. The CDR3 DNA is TGCAGTGCTAGGGGGACTGGGAAGAATGAGCAGTTCTTC.

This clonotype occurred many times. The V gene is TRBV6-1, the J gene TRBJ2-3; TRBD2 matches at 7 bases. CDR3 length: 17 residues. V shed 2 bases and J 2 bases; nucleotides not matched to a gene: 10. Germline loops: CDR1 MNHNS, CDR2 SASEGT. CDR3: CASSELGPGGSTDTQYF. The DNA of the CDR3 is TGTGCCAGCAGTGAATTGGGCCCGGGAGGCTCCACAGATACGCAGTATTTT.

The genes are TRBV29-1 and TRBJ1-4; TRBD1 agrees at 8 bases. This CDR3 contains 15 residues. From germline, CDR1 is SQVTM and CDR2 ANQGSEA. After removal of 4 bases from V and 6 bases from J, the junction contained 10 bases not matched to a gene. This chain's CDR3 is CSVGDRRIRDEKLFF. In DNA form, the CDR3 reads TGCAGCGTTGGGGACAGGCGCATCCGGGATGAAAAACTGTTTTTT.

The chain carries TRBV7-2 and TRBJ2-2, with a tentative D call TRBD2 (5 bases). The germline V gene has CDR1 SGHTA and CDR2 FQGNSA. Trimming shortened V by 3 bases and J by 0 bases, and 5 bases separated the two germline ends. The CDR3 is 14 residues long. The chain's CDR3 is CASSFGANTGELFF. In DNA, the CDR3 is TGTGCCAGCAGCTTCGGGGCGAACACCGGGGAGCTGTTTTTT.

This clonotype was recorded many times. The CDR3 loop is CAWSVGYEQFF. The CDR3 DNA sequence: TGTGCCTGGAGTGTGGGGTATGAGCAGTTCTTC. The V gene is TRBV30, the J gene TRBJ2-1; no reliable D call. V lost 0 bases, J lost 8 bases, and 5 bases lay in between. CDR3 length: 11 residues. Germline CDR1 and CDR2: GTSNPN and SVGIG (reference sequence).

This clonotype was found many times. CDR3 nucleotides: TGCAGTGCTAGGACGGAGAGCTCCTATAATTCACCCCTCCACTTT. Its protein product is CSARTESSYNSPLHF. This chain connects TRBV20-1 to TRBJ1-6; D is ambiguous. The CDR3 covers 15 residues. V was pared by 3 bases and J by 0 bases, with 9 bases between. Germline assignment: CDR1 DFQATT and CDR2 SNEGSKA (reference sequence).

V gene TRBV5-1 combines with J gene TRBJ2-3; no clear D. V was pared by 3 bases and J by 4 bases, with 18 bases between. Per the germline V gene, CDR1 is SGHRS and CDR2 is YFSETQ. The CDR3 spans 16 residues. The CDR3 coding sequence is TGCGCCAGCAGCTCCCGAAATGGCCGACTCGCAGATACGCAGTATTTT. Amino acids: CASSSRNGRLADTQYF.

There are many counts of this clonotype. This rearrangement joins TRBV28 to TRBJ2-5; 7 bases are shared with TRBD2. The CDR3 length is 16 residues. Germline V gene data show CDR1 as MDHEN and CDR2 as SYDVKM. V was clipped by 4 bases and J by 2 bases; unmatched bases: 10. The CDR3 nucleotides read TGTGCCAGCAGTTCCGATTGGGGGGGGAGACAAGAGACCCAGTACTTC. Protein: CASSSDWGGRQETQYF.

CDR3 sequence reads: CASSESGSSSYNEQFF. The CDR3 DNA reads as TGCGCCAGCAGTGAGTCGGGGAGCAGCTCCTACAATGAGCAGTTCTTC. The rearrangement joins TRBV10-1 to TRBJ2-1; D may be TRBD2 (5 bases). The CDR3 extends over 16 amino acids. Trimming shortened V by 0 bases and J by 0 bases, and 9 bases separated the two germline ends. Looked up from germline, CDR1 is WNHNN and CDR2 is SYGVQD (reference sequence).

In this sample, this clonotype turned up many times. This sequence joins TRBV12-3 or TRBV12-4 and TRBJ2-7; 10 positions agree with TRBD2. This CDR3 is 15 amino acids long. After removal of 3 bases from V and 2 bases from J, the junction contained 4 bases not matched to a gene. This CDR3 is CASSLGTSETYEQYF. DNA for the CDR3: TGTGCCAGCAGTTTGGGGACTAGCGAAACCTACGAGCAGTACTTC.

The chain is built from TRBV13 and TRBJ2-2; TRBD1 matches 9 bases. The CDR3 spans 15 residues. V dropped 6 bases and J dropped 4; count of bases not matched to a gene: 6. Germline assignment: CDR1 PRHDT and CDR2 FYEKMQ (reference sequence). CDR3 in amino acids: CASRAGTGFTGELFF. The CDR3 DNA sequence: TGTGCCAGCAGGGCTGGGACAGGGTTCACCGGGGAGCTGTTTTTT.

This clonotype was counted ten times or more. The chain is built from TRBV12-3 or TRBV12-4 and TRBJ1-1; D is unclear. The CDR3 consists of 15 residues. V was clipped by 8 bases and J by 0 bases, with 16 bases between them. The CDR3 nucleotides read TGTGCCAGCGACACCGGAGATGGAATGAACACTGAAGCTTTCTTT. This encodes CASDTGDGMNTEAFF.

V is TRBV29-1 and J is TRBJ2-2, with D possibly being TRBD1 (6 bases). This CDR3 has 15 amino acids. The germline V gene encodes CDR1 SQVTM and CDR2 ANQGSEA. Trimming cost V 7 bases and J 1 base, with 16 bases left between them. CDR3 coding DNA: TGCAGCGCAACAACAGGGCACCTGAACACCGGGGAGCTGTTTTTT. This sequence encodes CSATTGHLNTGELFF.

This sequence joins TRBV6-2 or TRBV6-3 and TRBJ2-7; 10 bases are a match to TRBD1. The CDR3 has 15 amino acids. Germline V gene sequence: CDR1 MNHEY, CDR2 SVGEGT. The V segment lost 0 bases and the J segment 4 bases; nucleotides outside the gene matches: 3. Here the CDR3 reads CASSYSGQGSYEQYF. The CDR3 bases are TGTGCCAGCAGTTACTCGGGACAGGGGTCATACGAGCAGTACTTC.

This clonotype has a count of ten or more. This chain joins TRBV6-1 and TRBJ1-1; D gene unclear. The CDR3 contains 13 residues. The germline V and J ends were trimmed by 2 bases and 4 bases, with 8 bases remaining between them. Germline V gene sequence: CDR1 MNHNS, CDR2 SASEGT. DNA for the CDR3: TGTGCCAGCAGTGAAAGGACGGGCACTGAAGCTTTCTTT. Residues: CASSERTGTEAFF.

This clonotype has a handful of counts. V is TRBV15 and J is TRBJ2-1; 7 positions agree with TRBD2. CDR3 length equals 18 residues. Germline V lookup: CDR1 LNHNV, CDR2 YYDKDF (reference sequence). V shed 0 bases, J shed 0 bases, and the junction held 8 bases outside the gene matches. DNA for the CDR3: TGTGCCACCAGCAGAGATGTGGGGCGGGGGAGCTCCTACAATGAGCAGTTCTTC. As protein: CATSRDVGRGSSYNEQFF.

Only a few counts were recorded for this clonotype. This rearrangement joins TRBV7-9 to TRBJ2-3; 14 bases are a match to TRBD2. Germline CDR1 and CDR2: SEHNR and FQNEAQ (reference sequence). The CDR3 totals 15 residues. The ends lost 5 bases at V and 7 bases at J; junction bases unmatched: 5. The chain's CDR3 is CASSQTSGRAYTQYF. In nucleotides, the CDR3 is TGTGCCAGCAGCCAGACTAGCGGGAGGGCCTATACGCAGTATTTT.

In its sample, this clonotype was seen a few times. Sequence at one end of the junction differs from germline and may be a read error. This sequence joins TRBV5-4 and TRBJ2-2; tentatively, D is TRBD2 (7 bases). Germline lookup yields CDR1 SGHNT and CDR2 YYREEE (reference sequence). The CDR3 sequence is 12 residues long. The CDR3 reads CASSPKGGVLFF. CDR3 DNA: TGTGCCAGCAGCCCGAAAGGGGGGGTGCTGTTTTTT.

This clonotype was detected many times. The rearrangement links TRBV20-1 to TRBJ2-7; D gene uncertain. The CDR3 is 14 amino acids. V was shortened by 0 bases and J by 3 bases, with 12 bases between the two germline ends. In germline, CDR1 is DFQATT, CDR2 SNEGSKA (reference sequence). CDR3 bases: TGCAGTGCTAGAGAAACAAAGGGTTACTACGAGCAGTACTTC. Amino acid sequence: CSARETKGYYEQYF.

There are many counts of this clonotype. CDR3 sequence reads: CSVEQTGTLEQYF. CDR3 DNA: TGCAGCGTTGAACAGACAGGGACTCTCGAGCAGTACTTC. V is TRBV29-1 and J is TRBJ2-7; tentatively, D is TRBD1 (7 bases). CDR1 is SQVTM and CDR2 is ANQGSEA in the germline V gene. The V end lost 2 bases, the J end lost 6 bases, and 14 bases lay between the germline ends. The CDR3 is 13 residues long.

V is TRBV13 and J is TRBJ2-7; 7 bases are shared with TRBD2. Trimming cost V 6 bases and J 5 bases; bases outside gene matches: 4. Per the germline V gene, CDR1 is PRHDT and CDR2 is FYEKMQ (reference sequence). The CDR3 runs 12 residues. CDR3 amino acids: CASRAGANEQYF. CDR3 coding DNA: TGTGCCAGCAGGGCGGGAGCGAACGAGCAGTACTTC.

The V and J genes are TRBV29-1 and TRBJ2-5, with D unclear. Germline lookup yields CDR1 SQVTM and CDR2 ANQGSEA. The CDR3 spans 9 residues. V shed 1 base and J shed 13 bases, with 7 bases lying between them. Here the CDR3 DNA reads TGCAGCGTTGAAGTTGGCGCGTACTTC. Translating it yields CSVEVGAYF.

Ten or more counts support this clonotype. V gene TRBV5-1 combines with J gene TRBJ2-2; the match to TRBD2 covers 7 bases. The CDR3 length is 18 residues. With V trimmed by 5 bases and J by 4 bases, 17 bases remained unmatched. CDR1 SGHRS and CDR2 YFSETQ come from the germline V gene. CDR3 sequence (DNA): TGCGCCAGCAGTCAAACGTTTGGCGGGAGCCCCACCACCGGGGAGCTGTTTTTT. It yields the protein CASSQTFGGSPTTGELFF.

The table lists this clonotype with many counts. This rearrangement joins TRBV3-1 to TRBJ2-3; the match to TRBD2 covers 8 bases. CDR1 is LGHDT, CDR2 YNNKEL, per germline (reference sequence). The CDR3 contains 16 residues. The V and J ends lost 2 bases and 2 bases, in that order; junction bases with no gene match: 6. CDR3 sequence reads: CASSQYAGGNTDTQYF. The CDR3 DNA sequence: TGTGCCAGCAGCCAATATGCGGGAGGAAACACAGATACGCAGTATTTT.

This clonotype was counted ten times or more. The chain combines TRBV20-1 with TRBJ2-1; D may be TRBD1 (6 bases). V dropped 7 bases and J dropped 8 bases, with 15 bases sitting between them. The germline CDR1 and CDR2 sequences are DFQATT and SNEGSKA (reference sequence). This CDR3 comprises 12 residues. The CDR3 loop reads CSVRQGRHEQFF. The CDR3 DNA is TGCAGTGTTAGGCAGGGGCGGCATGAGCAGTTCTTC.

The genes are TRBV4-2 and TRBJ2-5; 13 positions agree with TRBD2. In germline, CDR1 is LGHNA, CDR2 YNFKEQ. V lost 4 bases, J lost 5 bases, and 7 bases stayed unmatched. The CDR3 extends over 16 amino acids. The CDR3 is CASSLRTSGGGETQYF. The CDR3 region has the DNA TGTGCCAGCAGCCTCAGGACTAGCGGGGGAGGGGAGACCCAGTACTTC.